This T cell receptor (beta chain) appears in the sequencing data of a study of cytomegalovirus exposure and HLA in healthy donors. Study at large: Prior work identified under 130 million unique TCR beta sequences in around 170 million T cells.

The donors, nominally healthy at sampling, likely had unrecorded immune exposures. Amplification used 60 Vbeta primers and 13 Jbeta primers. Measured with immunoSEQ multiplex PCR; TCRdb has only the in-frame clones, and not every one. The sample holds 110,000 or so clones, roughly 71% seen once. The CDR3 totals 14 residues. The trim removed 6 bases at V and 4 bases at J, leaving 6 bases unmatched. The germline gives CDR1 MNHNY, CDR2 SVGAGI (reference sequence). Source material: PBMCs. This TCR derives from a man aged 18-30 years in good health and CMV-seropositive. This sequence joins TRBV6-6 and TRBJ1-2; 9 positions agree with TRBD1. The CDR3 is CASSRTGEGYGYTF. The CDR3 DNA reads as TGTGCCAGCAGCCGGACAGGGGAGGGCTATGGCTACACCTTC.